This TCR beta chain emerged from a study of regulatory T cells in long-lasting Graves disease (dated by TCRdb to the early 2020s). For context, the study as a whole: Antithyroid drugs had been taken for less than 3 months by newly diagnosed Graves' disease patients. This study used TCR sequencing and RNA sequencing of peripheral blood to compare persistent Graves' disease patients against newly diagnosed Graves' disease patients. TCR sequencing covered some 13 persistent and about 20 newly diagnosed Graves' disease patients, some 33 samples in total. The study was conducted in China and was registered as a clinical trial. The paper as a whole reports these results and caveats: Because the primary lesion, thyroid tissue, could not be accessed, the study looked at peripheral blood alone. Only the TCR beta chain was sequenced and analyzed. More public clonotypes were shared among persistent patients (roughly 2,700) than among newly diagnosed patients (approximately 1,000). Persistent Graves' disease patients showed lower TCR Shannon entropy and fewer highly expanded clones than newly diagnosed patients, suggesting clonal expansion. Persistent disease showed preferential use of TRBV28, TRBJ1-2 and TRBJ2-5, whereas newly diagnosed disease favored TRBV20-1 and TRBJ2-1. The authors acknowledged the small sample size as a limitation that may reduce accuracy.

The CDR3 holds 15 amino acids from the cysteine to the phenylalanine. Just CDR3 DNA is preserved here, 45 bases in frame from base 1. CDR1 LNHNV and CDR2 YYDKDF are derived from the germline V gene (reference sequence). With regard to this clonotype: Its target antigen remains unknown. A read error may account for a junction end that differs from germline.

In light of the paper, this sample's time point label describes: newly diagnosed GD, antithyroid drugs for less than 3 months. For both TCR sequencing and RNA sequencing, RNA was extracted from PBMCs using TRIzol. Graves' disease was diagnosed according to American Thyroid Association guidelines. Recruitment of patients was carried out at an endocrinology department in Xi'an, China. From each patient, around 9.3 milliliters of peripheral blood was collected into an EDTA anticoagulant tube. PBMCs were isolated by Ficoll Paque Plus density gradient separation without further T cell sorting. An Agilent 2100 Bioanalyzer and agarose gel were used to check RNA quality, while a NanoDrop 2000 measured RNA concentration. The library came from multiplex PCR. TCRdb lists the instrument as Illumina HiSeq 4000. CDR3 regions were amplified by Arm-PCR with iRepertoire HTBI primers to construct TCR beta libraries. Gel purification was performed on PCR products prior to sequencing. The paper's data handling went like this. Gene usage analysis of CDR3 amino acid clonotypes relied on the roughly 64 TRBV and 13 to 15 TRBJ segments identified across samples. Filtered high-quality paired reads were merged into contigs using COPE and FqMerger. BLAST was used to align contigs to the IMGT TRBV, TRBD and TRBJ reference genes, and CDR3 was defined following IMGT. Any clonotype with a frequency above 0.1% was classified as a highly expanded clone. Shannon entropy served as the measure of repertoire diversity, while the Gini coefficient captured V-J evenness. A clonotype found in more than one individual was treated as public. Using fastp trimming at Q25 and MiXCR clonotype assembly, TCRdb reanalyzed the public sequencing data and kept in-frame beta chains. Rows with a matching CDR3 protein are joined into one entry that keeps the most common DNA and genes. The V and J calls and clone size come from TCRdb's table, not from the authors' own analysis. The sample contains hundreds of thousands of distinct CDR3 sequences, under 20% of them found a single time. In total, the top ten clones hold 18% of the sample.

These data were also filed under a second study, of T cells in Graves' hyperthyroidism and ophthalmopathy. The second source states: Graves' hyperthyroidism was defined as stable when no progression to ophthalmopathy occurred over 18 months of follow-up. Hyperthyroidism patients were aged 18 to 65 years and newly diagnosed, with disease duration of less than 2 months. Any patient with an uncontrolled infection, another autoimmune disease, pregnancy or lactation was excluded. Diagnoses were established on the basis of clinical symptoms, serum thyroxine and TRAb, thyroid ultrasound, and orbital computed tomography. For the first round of RT-PCR on the TCR CDR3, the HTBI primer set was used together with the Qiagen OneStep RT-PCR kit. Most expanded thyroid clonotypes (frequency above 0.001) were also detected in blood, suggesting blood repertoires may reflect thyroid immune responses. In cross-validation, a model built on a 13 V-J signature told ophthalmopathy apart from stable hyperthyroidism with under 90% sensitivity and roughly 83% specificity, and in testing the same model reached 80%/75%. In validation, the model predicted progression to ophthalmopathy a median of roughly 6.5 months before onset, with 65% to 71% sensitivity and roughly 73% specificity. To identify TCR V-J signatures that set the groups apart, the researchers used a discovery cohort of about a hundred patients, made up of 40 to 45 with Graves' ophthalmopathy and approximately 57 with stable Graves' hyperthyroidism. An independent validation cohort of about 19 hyperthyroidism patients and about 15 patients who later progressed to ophthalmopathy tested prospective prediction of ophthalmopathy. For training and testing, the 80 to 100 patients in the discovery cohort were randomly divided in a 7:3 ratio. In addition, the study compared T-cell repertoires in thyroid tissue and in blood from roughly 6 Graves' hyperthyroidism patients. After blood sampling, hyperthyroidism patients were treated with methimazole at a starting dose of 30 mg daily, and ophthalmopathy patients were treated with high-dose intravenous methylprednisolone. A second multiplex PCR round built the libraries, followed by size selection and purification. Libraries were sequenced paired-end with 100 bp reads on an Illumina HiSeq2000. SOAPnuke was used to process the raw data, throwing out any read that contained adapters or uncalled bases, had a mean Phred below 15, or lacked an exact constant-primer or identifier match. COPE v1.2.5 was used to merge high-quality paired reads, and clonotypes were defined as unique nucleotide sequences. MiTCR v1.1 was used to align clonotypes to the IMGT TRBV, TRBD and TRBJ reference segments. The analysis included only V-J combinations with a frequency above 0.0001, which together covered 99% to 99.2% of the repertoires. A TCS score was defined as the ratio of F50 (clonal expansion) to E x V (chaos), with BLOSUM62-based TCRdist applied between CDR3 peptides within each V-J. Welch's t-statistics and random forest reduced 500 to 650 V-J features to about 12, which were used in a naive Bayes classifier (R e1071). No statistical method was used to fix the sample size in advance, and group allocation was not hidden from the investigators. TCR Vbeta CDR3 sequencing of 120 to 150 peripheral blood samples (over 40 ophthalmopathy, roughly 74 hyperthyroidism and approximately 17 progressor patients) is reported in the paper.

This receptor was obtained from a woman younger than 45 with Graves disease. Donor details come from another sample of the same person, matched by shared clones. In this chain, TRBV15 is recombined with TRBJ1-3; no confident D gene assignment can be made. The material was peripheral blood mononuclear cells (PBMCs), obtained at new diagnosis, from a patient treated with antithyroid drugs. The DNA reads TGTGCCACCAGCAGAGATGTGTCTGCTGGAAACGCCATATATTTT. Protein translation: CATSRDVSAGNAIYF.